A selection of T cell receptor beta chains follows, all from one sample in a study of OX40 agonist ivuxolimab in advanced cancers. TCRdb's copy holds only in-frame clones and misses some; the assay was immunoSEQ multiplex PCR. The data hold 90,000 to 150,000 clones, with over 75% observed a single time. The sequences come from CD4+ or CD8+ T cells sorted from blood, collected in a trial of the OX40 agonist ivuxolimab. These receptor sequences come from an adult with an advanced solid tumor such as melanoma, head and neck, liver or kidney cancer. Both conserved end residues are part of each CDR3. Fields, in order: CDR3 length, clone size, V gene, D gene, J gene, CDR3 DNA, CDR3 protein. D genes are given only for firm matches. Clone size appears in some rows only: once, few, many, or a class for an expanded clone.

>14|NA|TRBV27|NA|TRBJ2-3
TGTGCCAGCAGTTTCTTGACTAGCACAGATACGCAGTATTTT
CASSFLTSTDTQYF
>13|NA|TRBV27|NA|TRBJ1-1
TGTGCCAGCAGTTTCAGGGAACACACTGAAGCTTTCTTT
CASSFREHTEAFF
>12|NA|TRBV5-1|NA|TRBJ2-3
TGCGCCAGCAGCTTGGAGAGAGATACGCAGTATTTT
CASSLERDTQYF
>13|NA|TRBV7-2|NA|TRBJ2-1
TGTGCCAGCAGCCCGGGACCAAACAATGAGCAGTTCTTC
CASSPGPNNEQFF
>16|NA|TRBV5-1|TRBD2|TRBJ2-1
TGCGCCAGCAGCCCTATGGGCGGGGGGATCAACAATGAGCAGTTCTTC
CASSPMGGGINNEQFF
>15|NA|TRBV6-5|NA|TRBJ1-1
TGTGCCAGCAGTTACTCGCTAAGCCAGGGCACTGAAGCTTTCTTT
CASSYSLSQGTEAFF
>12|NA|TRBV19|NA|TRBJ2-1
TGTGCCACCGGCAGGCGGGGACTGGAGCAGTTCTTC
CATGRRGLEQFF
>10|NA|TRBV30|TRBD1|TRBJ1-4
TGTGCCCCAGGGGGCGGAAAACTGTTTTTT
CAPGGGKLFF
>12|NA|TRBV5-5|NA|TRBJ2-5
TGTGCCAGCAGCCACGAAACAGAGACCCAGTACTTC
CASSHETETQYF
>15|few|TRBV2|TRBD1|TRBJ1-5
TGTGCCAGCAGTGAAGAGGACAGGGTCAATCAGCCCCAGCATTTT
CASSEEDRVNQPQHF
>14|NA|TRBV7-9|NA|TRBJ2-1
TGTGCCAGCAGTATAGGCATGGCTAAAAATGAGCAGTTCTTC
CASSIGMAKNEQFF
>10|NA|TRBV29-1|NA|TRBJ2-3
TGCAGCGCGAGGACAGATACGCAGTATTTT
CSARTDTQYF
>15|once|TRBV28|TRBD1|TRBJ2-7
TGTGCCAGCAGTTTAACCAGGGGGCTTGGATACGAGCAGTACTTC
CASSLTRGLGYEQYF
>16|NA|TRBV6-4|TRBD1|TRBJ1-6
TGTGCCAGCAGTGACTCGGGACAGGGTAAAAACTCACCCCTCCACTTT
CASSDSGQGKNSPLHF
>14|NA|TRBV7-9|TRBD1|TRBJ1-3
TGTGCCAGCAGCTCGACAGGGTCTGGAAACACCATATATTTT
CASSSTGSGNTIYF
>15|NA|TRBV7-2|NA|TRBJ2-3
TGTGCCAGCAGCTCGCCACTCGGAATCACAGATACGCAGTATTTT
CASSSPLGITDTQYF
>15|NA|TRBV7-2|TRBD1|TRBJ2-1
TGTGCCAGCAGCTTAGATCAGGGGGCGTTTAATGAACAGTTCTTC
CASSLDQGAFNEQFF
>14|NA|TRBV4-3|NA|TRBJ1-3
TGCGCCAGCAGCCCCGGCGGGGTGGGAAACACCATATATTTT
CASSPGGVGNTIYF
>14|few|TRBV7-3|TRBD1|TRBJ2-7
TGTGCCAGCAGCCAGACAGGGGGTACCTACGAGCAGTACTTC
CASSQTGGTYEQYF
>12|NA|TRBV19|NA|TRBJ1-3
TGTGCCAGTAGTAACCAGGGGAGCACCATATATTTT
CASSNQGSTIYF
>17|NA|TRBV9|TRBD2|TRBJ2-5
TGTGCCAGCAGCGTAGGAGGGAGCGGGGGGGCCATGGAGACCCAGTACTTC
CASSVGGSGGAMETQYF
>14|NA|TRBV10-3|NA|TRBJ1-3
TGTGCCATCAGTGAGTCGATGCTTCCGAACACCATATATTTT
CAISESMLPNTIYF
>14|NA|TRBV10-3|NA|TRBJ2-5
TGTGCCATCAGTGACGGTACAGGGACAGAGACCCAGTACTTC
CAISDGTGTETQYF
>11|NA|TRBV7-9|NA|TRBJ1-1
TGTGCCAGCAGCTTAATTACTGAAGCTTTCTTT
CASSLITEAFF
>17|NA|TRBV7-9|TRBD1|TRBJ1-6
TGTGCCAGCAGCACCCTGCAGGTGGGACAGGGGAATTCACCCCTCCACTTT
CASSTLQVGQGNSPLHF
>15|NA|TRBV6-5|NA|TRBJ2-7
TGTGCCAGCAGTTACAAACAGGCTTCTTACTACGAGCAGTACTTC
CASSYKQASYYEQYF
>16|NA|TRBV5-1|TRBD2|TRBJ2-5
TGCGCCAGCAGCCAGGGACTAGCGGGGCTTGGAGAGACCCAGTACTTC
CASSQGLAGLGETQYF
>13|once|TRBV27|NA|TRBJ2-7
TGTGCCAGCAGGAGTCAGGGGACCCACGAGCAGTACTTC
CASRSQGTHEQYF
>14|NA|TRBV21-1|NA|TRBJ1-1
TGTGCCAGCAGCTGCACAGGGGGCGCCCCTGAAGCTTTCTTT
CASSCTGGAPEAFF
>13|NA|TRBV30|TRBD1|TRBJ2-7
TGTGCCTGGAGACCAGGGGGAACCTACGAGCAGTACTTC
CAWRPGGTYEQYF
>16|NA|TRBV6-5|NA|TRBJ2-5
TGTGCCAGCAGTTACCGTGGGAAGGGAAGGCAAGAGACCCAGTACTTC
CASSYRGKGRQETQYF
>13|once|TRBV10-1|NA|TRBJ1-1
TGCGCCAGCAGAAGTGCTATGAACACTGAAGCTTTCTTT
CASRSAMNTEAFF
>15|NA|TRBV7-2|TRBD1|TRBJ2-5
TGTGCCAGCAGCTTAGTGGGACAGGGGCCGGGGACCCAGTACTTC
CASSLVGQGPGTQYF
>13|once|TRBV18|NA|TRBJ1-2
TGTGCCAGCTCACCCGGACGGAACTATGGCTACACCTTC
CASSPGRNYGYTF
>14|NA|TRBV29-1|NA|TRBJ2-1
TGCAGCGTTGATGTACGTTTGTCAGGCAATGAGCAGTTCTTC
CSVDVRLSGNEQFF
>13|NA|TRBV28|NA|TRBJ2-3
TGTGCCAGCAACCTGGGAGAGGGAGATACGCAGTATTTT
CASNLGEGDTQYF
>12|NA|TRBV29-1|NA|TRBJ1-1
TGCAGCGTCGCCGGACGGGCTTATGAAGCTTTCTTT
CSVAGRAYEAFF
>13|NA|TRBV7-2|TRBD2|TRBJ2-5
TGTGCCAGCAGCTCGGGACTAGCGGAGACCCAGTACTTC
CASSSGLAETQYF
>17|NA|TRBV7-9|TRBD1|TRBJ1-1
TGTGCCAGCAGATCTCCCACCGGGACAGGAGAGGAGGCTGAAGCTTTCTTT
CASRSPTGTGEEAEAFF
>13|NA|TRBV5-6|TRBD2|TRBJ2-5
TGTGCCAGCAGCTCGGGGGGGTTAGAGACCCAGTACTTC
CASSSGGLETQYF
>15|NA|TRBV15|NA|TRBJ2-5
TGTGCCACCAGCAGAGAAACCTGGGGTGGAGAGACCCAGTACTTC
CATSRETWGGETQYF
>16|NA|TRBV5-1|TRBD1|TRBJ1-3
TGCGCCAGCAGCTTGACAGGGGGCCACTCTGGAAACACCATATATTTT
CASSLTGGHSGNTIYF
>16|NA|TRBV7-9|TRBD2|TRBJ2-5
TGTGCCAGCAGCTTAGGAGCGGGGGCTCCACAAGAGACCCAGTACTTC
CASSLGAGAPQETQYF
>13|NA|TRBV27|NA|TRBJ1-4
TGTGCCAGCAGAGGGTGGTCTAATGAAAAACTGTTTTTT
CASRGWSNEKLFF
>14|once|TRBV10-2|NA|TRBJ1-1
TGCGCCAGCAGGCGGGGGATTACTGGGACTGAAGCTTTCTTT
CASRRGITGTEAFF
>19|once|TRBV7-2|TRBD2|TRBJ2-6
TGTGCCAGCAGCTCCTTAGGTCTGCGGGGGGGCAATGAGGCCAACGTCCTGACTTTC
CASSSLGLRGGNEANVLTF
>15|once|TRBV7-2|NA|TRBJ1-6
TGTGCCAGCAGCCTCGGGAGGGCCTTTAATTCACCCCTCCACTTT
CASSLGRAFNSPLHF
>14|NA|TRBV6-1|NA|TRBJ1-2
TGTGCCAGCAGTTCCCGAGGCACAGCATATGGCTACACCTTC
CASSSRGTAYGYTF
>14|NA|TRBV7-2|NA|TRBJ1-2
TGTGCCAGCAGCTTAGGGATGCTTAACTATGGCTACACCTTC
CASSLGMLNYGYTF
>10|NA|TRBV7-4|NA|TRBJ2-7
TGTGCCAGCAGGGACTACGAGCAGTACTTC
CASRDYEQYF
>14|NA|TRBV6-5|NA|TRBJ2-7
TGTGCCAGCACCTGGACAGCCGGACCCTACGAGCAGTACTTC
CASTWTAGPYEQYF
>13|once|TRBV6-5|NA|TRBJ2-7
TGTGCCAGCAGTGAAACATGGGCCTCCGAGCAGTACTTC
CASSETWASEQYF
>17|NA|TRBV4-3|NA|TRBJ2-5
TGCGCCAGCAGCCAAGGGGCTCGGGAACCGGGCCAAGAGACCCAGTACTTC
CASSQGAREPGQETQYF
>15|once|TRBV28|TRBD1|TRBJ2-4
TGTGCCAGCACGTTTGGGGGACAGGGAAGAGACATTCAGTACTTC
CASTFGGQGRDIQYF
>13|NA|TRBV19|NA|TRBJ2-6
TGTGCCACCGGGACCCATGGGGCCAACGTCCTGACTTTC
CATGTHGANVLTF